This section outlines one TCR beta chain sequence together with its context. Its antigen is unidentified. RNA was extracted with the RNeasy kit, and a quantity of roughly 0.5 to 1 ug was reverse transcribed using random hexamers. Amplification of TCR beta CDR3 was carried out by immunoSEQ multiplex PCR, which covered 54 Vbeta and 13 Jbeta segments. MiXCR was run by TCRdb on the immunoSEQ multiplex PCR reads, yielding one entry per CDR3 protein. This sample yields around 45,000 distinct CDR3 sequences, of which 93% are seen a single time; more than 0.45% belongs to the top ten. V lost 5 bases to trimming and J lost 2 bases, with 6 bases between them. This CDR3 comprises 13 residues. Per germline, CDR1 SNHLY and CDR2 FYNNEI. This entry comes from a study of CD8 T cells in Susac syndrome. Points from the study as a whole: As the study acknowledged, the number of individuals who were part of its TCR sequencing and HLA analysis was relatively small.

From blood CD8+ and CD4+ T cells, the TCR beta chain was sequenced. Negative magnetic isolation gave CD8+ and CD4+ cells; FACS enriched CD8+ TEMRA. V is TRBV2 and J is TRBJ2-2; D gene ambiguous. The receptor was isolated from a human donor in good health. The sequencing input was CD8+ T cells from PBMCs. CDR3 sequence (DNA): TGTGCCAGCAGTCTAAGAAACACCGGGGAGCTGTTTTTT. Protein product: CASSLRNTGELFF.